This TCR beta chain stems from a study of early T cells in non-severe SARS-CoV-2 infection. Study summary: Sequencing input comprised bulk RNA from unsorted whole blood; chain pairing was not available.

Germline assignment: CDR1 MDHEN and CDR2 SYDVKM. The CDR3 has 14 residues. Trimming took 6 bases from V and 5 from J, leaving 16 bases between them. This clonotype came up a few times. Individual cDNA molecules received unique molecular identifiers during library preparation. TCRdb called the 5' RACE reads again in MiXCR, with one record for every CDR3 protein. The table includes about 49,000 distinct CDR3 sequences, approximately 12% detected once. This clonotype was sampled from an adult who was a healthcare worker with PCR-confirmed SARS-CoV-2 infection or an uninfected control (not recorded which). V and J are TRBV28 and TRBJ1-2; D is unclear. The specimen comprised whole blood, sampled at baseline. This CDR3 is CASRETAVRYGYTF. CDR3 DNA: TGTGCCAGCAGGGAGACGGCGGTTCGATATGGCTACACCTTC.